What follows is one TCR beta chain and its context. Its antigen is unknown. This specimen comes from a study of T cell responses to AZD1222 COVID-19 vaccine. Study-wide results and caveats: After the peak T cell response, and only then, were repertoires sampled. The study found vaccine-associated CD4 TCRs spanning spike, dominant at 160-218 and 743-854.

Profiled with immunoSEQ multiplex PCR; TCRdb holds only in-frame clones, not every one. The sample holds about 140,000 clones. Source material: peripheral blood. The sequence came from an adult in good health.

Here the CDR3 DNA reads TGCGCCAGCAGCTTGGCCCCCCTAGGGGGCAATCAGCCCCAGCATTTT. It encodes CASSLAPLGGNQPQHF. V and J are TRBV5-1 and TRBJ1-5; D possibly corresponds to TRBD1 (5 bases). Trimming removed 0 bases from V and 2 bases from J, with 12 bases in between. The germline V gene has CDR1 SGHRS and CDR2 YFSETQ. This CDR3 spans 16 amino acids.